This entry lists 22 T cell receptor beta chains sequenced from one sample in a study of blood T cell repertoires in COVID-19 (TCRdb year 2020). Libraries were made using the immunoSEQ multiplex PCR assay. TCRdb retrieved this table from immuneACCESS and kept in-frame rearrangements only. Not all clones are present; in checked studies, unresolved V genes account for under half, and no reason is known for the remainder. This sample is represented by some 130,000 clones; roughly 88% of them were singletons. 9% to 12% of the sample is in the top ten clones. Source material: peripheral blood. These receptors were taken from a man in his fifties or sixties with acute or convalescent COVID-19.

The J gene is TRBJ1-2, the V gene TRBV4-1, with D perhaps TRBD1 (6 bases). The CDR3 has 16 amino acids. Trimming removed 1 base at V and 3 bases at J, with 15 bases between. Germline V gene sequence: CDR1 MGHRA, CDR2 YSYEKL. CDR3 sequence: CASSQARQVSDYGYTF. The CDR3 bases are TGCGCCAGCAGCCAAGCCCGACAGGTTTCGGACTATGGCTACACCTTC.

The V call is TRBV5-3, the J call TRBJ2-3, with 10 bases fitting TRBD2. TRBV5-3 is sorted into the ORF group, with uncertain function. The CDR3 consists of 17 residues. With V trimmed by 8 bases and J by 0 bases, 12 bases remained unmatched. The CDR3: CARFGASGRRSTDTQYF. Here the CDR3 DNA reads TGTGCCAGGTTCGGGGCTAGCGGGAGACGAAGCACAGATACGCAGTATTTT.

The CDR3 loop reads CASSIDRTGIDTEAFF. The CDR3 DNA is TGTGCCAGTAGTATAGATCGGACAGGGATCGACACTGAAGCTTTCTTT. This rearrangement joins TRBV19 to TRBJ1-1; 8 bases are shared with TRBD1. V shed 0 bases and J 3 bases; nucleotides not matched to a gene: 6. The CDR3 runs 16 residues. Germline CDR1 LNHDA, CDR2 SQIVND (reference sequence).

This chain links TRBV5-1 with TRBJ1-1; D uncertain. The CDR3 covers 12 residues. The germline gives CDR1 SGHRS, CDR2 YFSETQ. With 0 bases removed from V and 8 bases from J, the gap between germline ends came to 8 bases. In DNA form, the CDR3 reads TGCGCCAGCAGCTTGGGGGCAGCCGAAGCTTTCTTT. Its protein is CASSLGAAEAFF.

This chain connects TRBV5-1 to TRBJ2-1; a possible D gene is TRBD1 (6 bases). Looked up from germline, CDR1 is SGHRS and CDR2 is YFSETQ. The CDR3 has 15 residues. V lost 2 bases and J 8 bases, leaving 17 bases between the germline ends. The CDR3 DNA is TGCGCCAGCAGCTTTTTACAGGGTATATTGGATGAGCAGTTCTTC. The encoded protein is CASSFLQGILDEQFF.

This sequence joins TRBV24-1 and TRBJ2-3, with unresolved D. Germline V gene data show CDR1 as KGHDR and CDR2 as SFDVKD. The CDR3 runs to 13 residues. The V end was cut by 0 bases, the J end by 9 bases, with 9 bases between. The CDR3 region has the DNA TGTGCCACCAGTGATTTGGGCAGGCCGACGCAGTATTTT. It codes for CATSDLGRPTQYF.

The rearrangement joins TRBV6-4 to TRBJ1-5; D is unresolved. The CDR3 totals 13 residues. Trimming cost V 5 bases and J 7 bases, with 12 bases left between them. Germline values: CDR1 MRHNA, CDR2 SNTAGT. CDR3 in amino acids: CASSCTLRQPQHF. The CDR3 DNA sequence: TGTGCCAGCAGTTGTACCCTCAGACAGCCCCAGCATTTT.

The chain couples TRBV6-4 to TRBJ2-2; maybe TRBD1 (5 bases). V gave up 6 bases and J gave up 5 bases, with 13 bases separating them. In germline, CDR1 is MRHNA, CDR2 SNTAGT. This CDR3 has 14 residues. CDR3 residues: CASRSQGGTGELFF. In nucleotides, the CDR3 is TGTGCCAGCAGGAGTCAGGGTGGGACCGGGGAGCTGTTTTTT.

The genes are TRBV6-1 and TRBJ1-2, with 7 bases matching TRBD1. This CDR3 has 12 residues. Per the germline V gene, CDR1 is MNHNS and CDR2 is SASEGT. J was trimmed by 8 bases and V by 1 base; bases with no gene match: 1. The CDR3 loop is CASSEGQGGYTF. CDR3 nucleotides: TGTGCCAGCAGTGAAGGACAGGGCGGCTACACCTTC.

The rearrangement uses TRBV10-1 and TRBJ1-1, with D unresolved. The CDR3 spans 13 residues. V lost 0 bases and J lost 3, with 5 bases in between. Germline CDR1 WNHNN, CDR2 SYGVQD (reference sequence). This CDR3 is CASSESGHTEAFF. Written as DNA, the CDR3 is TGCGCCAGCAGTGAGTCTGGGCACACTGAAGCTTTCTTT.

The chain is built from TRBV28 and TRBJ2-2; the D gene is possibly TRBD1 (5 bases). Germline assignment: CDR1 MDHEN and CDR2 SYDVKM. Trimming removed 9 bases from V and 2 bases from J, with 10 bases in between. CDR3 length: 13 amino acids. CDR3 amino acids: CASWTLNTGELFF. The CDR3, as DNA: TGTGCCAGTTGGACACTCAACACCGGGGAGCTGTTTTTT.

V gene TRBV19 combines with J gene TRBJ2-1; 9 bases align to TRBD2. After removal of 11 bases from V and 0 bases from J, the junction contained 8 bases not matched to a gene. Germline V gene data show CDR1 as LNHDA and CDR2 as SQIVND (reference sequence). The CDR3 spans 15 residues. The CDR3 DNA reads TGTGCCCCAAGACTAGCGGTCAACTCCTACAATGAGCAGTTCTTC. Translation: CAPRLAVNSYNEQFF.

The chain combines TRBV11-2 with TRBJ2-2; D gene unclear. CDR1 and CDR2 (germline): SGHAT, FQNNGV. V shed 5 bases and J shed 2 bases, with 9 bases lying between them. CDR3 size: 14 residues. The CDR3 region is CASSGLTNTGELFF. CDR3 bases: TGTGCCAGCAGCGGGCTAACTAACACCGGGGAGCTGTTTTTT.

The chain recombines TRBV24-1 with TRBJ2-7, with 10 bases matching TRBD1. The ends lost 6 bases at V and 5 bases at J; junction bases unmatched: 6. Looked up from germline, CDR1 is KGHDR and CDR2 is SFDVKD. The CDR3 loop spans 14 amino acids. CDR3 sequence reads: CATSSGQGVDEQYF. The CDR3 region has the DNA TGTGCCACCAGTAGTGGACAGGGGGTGGACGAGCAGTACTTC.

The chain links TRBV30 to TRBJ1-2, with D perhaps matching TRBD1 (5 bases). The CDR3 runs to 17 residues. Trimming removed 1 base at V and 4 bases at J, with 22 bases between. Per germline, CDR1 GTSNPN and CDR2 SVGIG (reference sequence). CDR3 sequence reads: CAWSAPGRAAGFYGYTF. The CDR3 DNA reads TGTGCCTGGAGTGCCCCAGGGAGGGCCGCGGGCTTCTATGGCTACACCTTC.

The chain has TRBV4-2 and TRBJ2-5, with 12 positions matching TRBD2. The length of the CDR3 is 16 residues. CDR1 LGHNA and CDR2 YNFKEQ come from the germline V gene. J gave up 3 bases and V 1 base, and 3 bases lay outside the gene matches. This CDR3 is CASSQGRLAGEETQYF. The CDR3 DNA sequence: TGTGCCAGCAGCCAAGGCCGACTAGCGGGAGAAGAGACCCAGTACTTC.

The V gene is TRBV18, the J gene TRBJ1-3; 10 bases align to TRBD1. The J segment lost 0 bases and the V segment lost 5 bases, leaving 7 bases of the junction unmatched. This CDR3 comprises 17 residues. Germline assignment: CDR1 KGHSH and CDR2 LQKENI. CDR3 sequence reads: CASSIRTGGSSGNTIYF. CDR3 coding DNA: TGTGCCAGCTCAATCCGGACAGGGGGTAGCTCTGGAAACACCATATATTTT.

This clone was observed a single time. CDR3 DNA sequence: TGTGCCAGCAGCTTACGACAGGGAGATGGCTACACCTTC. Its protein product is CASSLRQGDGYTF. The genes are TRBV14 and TRBJ1-2; TRBD1 aligns across 7 bases. The CDR3 consists of 13 residues. J lost 6 bases, V lost 5 bases, and 6 bases had no gene match. Germline CDR1 is SGHDN and CDR2 is FVKESK.

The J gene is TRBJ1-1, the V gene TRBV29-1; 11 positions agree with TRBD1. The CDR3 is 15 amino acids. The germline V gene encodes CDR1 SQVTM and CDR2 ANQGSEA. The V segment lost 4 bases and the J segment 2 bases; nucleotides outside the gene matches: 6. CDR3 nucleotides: TGCAGCGTTGTCGGGACAGGGGGTCACAACACTGAAGCTTTCTTT. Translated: CSVVGTGGHNTEAFF.

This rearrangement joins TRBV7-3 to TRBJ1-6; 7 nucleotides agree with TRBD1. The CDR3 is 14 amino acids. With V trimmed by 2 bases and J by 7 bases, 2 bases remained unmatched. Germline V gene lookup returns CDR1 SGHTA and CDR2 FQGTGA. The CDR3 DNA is TGTGCCAGCAGCTTAGGGACAGAGAATTCACCCCTCCACTTT. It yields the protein CASSLGTENSPLHF.

As DNA, the CDR3 is TGTGCCAGCCATACCGGGACAGGGGTTTATGGCTACACCTTC. Its protein is CASHTGTGVYGYTF. This chain links TRBV28 with TRBJ1-2; 10 bases are a match to TRBD1. Germline V gene sequence: CDR1 MDHEN, CDR2 SYDVKM. The CDR3 consists of 14 residues. J gave up 5 bases and V 8 bases, and 8 bases lay outside the gene matches.

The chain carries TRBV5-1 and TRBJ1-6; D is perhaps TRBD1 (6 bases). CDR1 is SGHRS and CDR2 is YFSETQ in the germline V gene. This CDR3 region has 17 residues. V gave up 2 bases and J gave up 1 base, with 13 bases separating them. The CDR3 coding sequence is TGCGCCAGCAGCTTCGACCCACAGGGATCCTATAATTCACCCCTCCACTTT. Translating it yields CASSFDPQGSYNSPLHF.